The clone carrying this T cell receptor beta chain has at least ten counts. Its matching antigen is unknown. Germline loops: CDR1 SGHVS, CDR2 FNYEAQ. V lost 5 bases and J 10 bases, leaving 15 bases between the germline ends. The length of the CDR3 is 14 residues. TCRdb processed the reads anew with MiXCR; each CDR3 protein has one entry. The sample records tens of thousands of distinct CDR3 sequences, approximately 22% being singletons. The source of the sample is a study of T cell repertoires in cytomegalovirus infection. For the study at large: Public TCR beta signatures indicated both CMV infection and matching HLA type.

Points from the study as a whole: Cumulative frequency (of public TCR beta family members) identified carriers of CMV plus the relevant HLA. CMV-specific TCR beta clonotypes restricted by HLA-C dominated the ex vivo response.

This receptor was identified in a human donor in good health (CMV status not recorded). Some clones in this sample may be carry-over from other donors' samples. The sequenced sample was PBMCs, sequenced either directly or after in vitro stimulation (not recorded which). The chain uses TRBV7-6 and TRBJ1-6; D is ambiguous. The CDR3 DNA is TGTGCCAGCAGCCCCCCCGGGGTGAGCTCACCCCTCCACTTT. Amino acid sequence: CASSPPGVSSPLHF.